This T cell receptor beta chain was documented in a study of blood T cell repertoires in COVID-19 (dated by TCRdb to about 2020). In the study overall: Samples from collaborators originated in the United States, Italy and Spain and spanned both the acute and convalescent phases of COVID-19. The prospective study material was composed of cDNA or gDNA derived from T cells, B-cell-depleted T cells, or PBMCs. Deeply sampled blood TCRbeta repertoires from subjects exposed to, actively infected with, or recovered from COVID-19 were included in the dataset. The repertoires were released in a freely available public database meant as a resource for research on the immune response to SARS-CoV-2. The samples were drawn from two sources: the first 160 participants of the ongoing ImmuneRACE study, and 1,254 subjects contributed by 6 global collaborators. Sample metadata almost always included a de-identified subject ID, COVID-19 status, age in years and sex. Where HLA class I and class II types were available, the types were taken from metadata supplied by the sample provider, not from assay-based typing.

Regarding this clone: No cognate antigen has been identified for it. There are no base qualities to consult, and no much larger clone falls within one base.

Broad study findings and their caveats: How much clinical and demographic metadata was included differed by source and by participant, and the metadata was provided uncurated.

For CDR1 and CDR2, the germline V gene lists ENHRY and SYGVKD. From the cysteine through the phenylalanine, the CDR3 covers 17 amino acids. The retained sequence is limited to the CDR3, 51 bases, with the frame set at the first base. Here V drops 10 bases and J drops 0 bases, and the junction holds 11 bases not matched to any gene. Participants in the prospective study were aged about 18 to 90 years, lived in about two dozen United States geographic areas, and enrolled through a virtual design. In the prospective study, participants were assigned to cohorts based on the clinical history participants reported in a screening survey and a study questionnaire. Each participant in the prospective study had whole blood, serum and a nasopharyngeal or oropharyngeal swab collected by mobile phlebotomists. Participants in the prospective study had the option to provide additional blood draws and questionnaires over a 2-month period. Before DNA extraction, prospective study blood samples were shipped either frozen or at room temperature.

TCRbeta CDR3 regions were amplified from genomic DNA using the immunoSEQ Assay, a bias-controlled multiplex PCR. On the authors' methods: Nucleated cell counts per sample were estimated from amplification of reference gene primers within the assay. To quantify the absolute abundance of each unique TCRbeta CDR3 rearrangement, sequence reads were collapsed and filtered. For each sample, productive Simpson clonality was calculated as the square root of Simpson's diversity index over productive rearrangements. TCRdb took over this immuneACCESS table, retaining in-frame rearrangements with V and J assigned. Such tables are incomplete; in checked studies, under half of the missing clones stem from an unresolved V gene, and the remainder is unexplained. That table supplies the V and J calls and clone size; D and trimming were determined from the DNA. The sample table shows around 190,000 clones, and 87% are seen once. Around 10% of the sample lies in the top ten.

The sample consisted of PBMCs or T cells enriched from blood (not recorded which). The rearrangement joined TRBV10-3 to TRBJ2-6; 8 bases in between match TRBD1. The TCR sequence derives from a man aged 18 to 29 with acute COVID-19. In nucleotide form, the sequence is TGTGCCACCCACCCCGGGACAGGAGCCTCTGGGGCCAACGTCCTGACTTTC. The resulting protein is CATHPGTGASGANVLTF.